Below, 15 T cell receptor beta chains from the same sample are listed, as sequenced in a study of T-cell memory formation after mild COVID-19. TCRdb passed the 5' RACE reads through MiXCR, listing each CDR3 protein once. This sample carries more than 350,000 distinct CDR3 sequences, 16% of them seen once, and the ten largest clones take around a fifth. Sequencing input: PBMCs or a T cell subset sorted from them (not recorded which). Receptors were obtained from a man in his late teens or twenties who had mild COVID-19 (a few samples of this study predate the infection). Cell type and time point are not known.

The chain is built from TRBV10-3 and TRBJ1-1, with no clear D. CDR3 length: 13 residues. Trimming took 8 bases from V and 5 from J, leaving 15 bases between them. Per the germline V gene, CDR1 is ENHRY and CDR2 is SYGVKD. DNA for the CDR3: TGTGCCATCGCCTCCCCAATCGGGACTGAAGCTTTCTTT. The encoded protein is CAIASPIGTEAFF.

Note on this clonotype: At one end, the junction sequence differs from germline, possibly due to a read error. This chain joins TRBV12-3 or TRBV12-4 and TRBJ2-1; D is ambiguous. This CDR3 is 11 amino acids long. DNA of the CDR3: TGTGCCAGCAGAATCTACAATGAGAAGTTCTTC. It codes for CASRIYNEKFF.

This chain links TRBV11-2 with TRBJ2-5; the match to TRBD2 covers 10 bases. This CDR3 spans 13 amino acids. Germline V gene lookup returns CDR1 SGHAT and CDR2 FQNNGV. V shed 4 bases, J shed 5 bases, and the junction held 1 base outside the gene matches. The DNA for the CDR3 is TGTGCCAGCAGCTGGACTAGCGGCGAGACCCAGTACTTC. Its translation is CASSWTSGETQYF.

This clonotype occurred a few times. CDR3 sequence: CASRPRGDSSYNEQFF. As DNA, the CDR3 is TGTGCCAGCAGACCCCGCGGGGACAGCAGCTACAATGAGCAGTTCTTC. The chain carries TRBV2 and TRBJ2-1; weak D call: TRBD1 (7 bases). There are 16 residues in the CDR3. V lost 6 bases and J lost 3, with 18 bases in between. CDR1 SNHLY and CDR2 FYNNEI come from the germline V gene.

The V and J genes are TRBV20-1 and TRBJ1-2; perhaps TRBD1 as D (6 bases). V was shortened by 4 bases and J by 4 bases, with 22 bases between the two germline ends. Germline assignment: CDR1 DFQATT and CDR2 SNEGSKA (reference sequence). The CDR3 has 16 amino acids. CDR3 amino acids: CSAMADSGTGGYGYTF. The CDR3 nucleotides read TGCAGTGCTATGGCGGACAGTGGGACGGGTGGCTATGGCTACACCTTC.

This chain connects TRBV12-3 or TRBV12-4 to TRBJ2-1; 7 nucleotides agree with TRBD1. CDR3 length: 14 amino acids. The ends lost 5 bases at V and 4 bases at J; junction bases unmatched: 5. In DNA, the CDR3 is TGTGCCAGCAGTCACGACAGGGCTTACAATGAGCAGTTCTTC. As protein: CASSHDRAYNEQFF.

The sample holds a few counts of this clonotype. The chain is built from TRBV7-2 and TRBJ1-2; TRBD1 matches 8 bases. Germline lookup yields CDR1 SGHTA and CDR2 FQGNSA. The CDR3 runs to 15 residues. Trimming removed 4 bases from V and 2 bases from J; junction bases left unmatched: 6. CDR3 loop: CASSYSTGENYGYTF. Written as DNA, the CDR3 is TGTGCCAGCAGCTACTCGACAGGGGAGAACTATGGCTACACCTTC.

This clonotype has at least ten counts. Mismatch with germline at one junction end may stem from a read error. J is TRBJ2-5 and V is TRBV4-1; no clear D. This CDR3 spans 12 amino acids. Germline V lookup: CDR1 MGHRA, CDR2 YSYEKL. The CDR3 region has the DNA TGTGCCAGCTCACCACCGGGAGAGACCCAGTACTTC. Translating gives CASSPPGETQYF.

This clonotype was seen more than once but under ten times. V gene TRBV19 combines with J gene TRBJ2-3; D may be TRBD2 (5 bases). The CDR3 runs to 16 residues. Germline V lookup: CDR1 LNHDA, CDR2 SQIVND (reference sequence). Between the trimmed V and J ends, which lost 1 base and 0 bases, there was a span of 11 bases. Here the CDR3 DNA reads TGTGCCAGTAGTATAGTACGACGGGAAAGCACAGATACGCAGTATTTT. Its translation: CASSIVRRESTDTQYF.

This clonotype came up many times. The chain is built from TRBV12-3 or TRBV12-4 and TRBJ1-4, with no clear D. This CDR3 region has 12 residues. V shed 5 bases and J shed 7 bases, with 8 bases lying between them. The CDR3 DNA is TGTGCCAGCAGTCTACGCGGTGAAAAACTGTTTTTT. Its translation is CASSLRGEKLFF.

The table lists this clonotype with a few counts. V gene TRBV3-1 combines with J gene TRBJ1-2; no clear D. Germline loops: CDR1 LGHDT, CDR2 YNNKEL (reference sequence). The CDR3 sequence is 13 residues long. V was pared by 5 bases and J by 4 bases, with 11 bases between. The CDR3 here is CASSSSEIYGYTF. As DNA, the CDR3 is TGTGCCAGCAGCTCCTCGGAAATCTATGGCTACACCTTC.

The rearrangement uses TRBV10-3 and TRBJ2-2; a possible D gene is TRBD2 (6 bases). The CDR3 totals 14 residues. Trimming removed 3 bases from V and 4 bases from J, with 9 bases in between. Germline V gene sequence: CDR1 ENHRY, CDR2 SYGVKD. CDR3 sequence (DNA): TGTGCCATCAGTGAACGCGGGGCCACCGGGGAGCTGTTTTTT. As protein: CAISERGATGELFF.

This clonotype has just a few counts. The rearrangement uses TRBV27 and TRBJ2-1; D perhaps matches TRBD1 (5 bases). The ends were cut back, 5 bases at V and 4 bases at J, with 18 bases in the middle. Germline V lookup: CDR1 MNHEY, CDR2 SMNVEV (reference sequence). The CDR3 is 16 amino acids. The CDR3 sequence: CASSPTTRTPYNEQFF. DNA of the CDR3: TGTGCCAGCAGTCCAACCACCCGGACACCTTACAATGAGCAGTTCTTC.

The chain has TRBV20-1 and TRBJ2-3, with D tentatively TRBD2 (6 bases). V was clipped by 5 bases and J by 2 bases, with 14 bases between them. The length of the CDR3 is 14 residues. Germline V CDR1 and CDR2: DFQATT, SNEGSKA (reference sequence). CDR3 coding DNA: TGCAGTGCTCGGGGGACCGAGACCACAGATACGCAGTATTTT. This sequence encodes CSARGTETTDTQYF.

The CDR3 spells CASSCPVSENQPQHF. The CDR3 DNA follows: TGTGCCAGCAGCTGTCCGGTGTCTGAGAATCAGCCCCAGCATTTT. The V and J genes are TRBV7-4 and TRBJ1-5; D gene unclear. Germline CDR1 and CDR2: SGHVT and SQSDAQ. The V end lost 4 bases, the J end lost 4 bases, and 14 bases lay between the germline ends. The CDR3 totals 15 residues.